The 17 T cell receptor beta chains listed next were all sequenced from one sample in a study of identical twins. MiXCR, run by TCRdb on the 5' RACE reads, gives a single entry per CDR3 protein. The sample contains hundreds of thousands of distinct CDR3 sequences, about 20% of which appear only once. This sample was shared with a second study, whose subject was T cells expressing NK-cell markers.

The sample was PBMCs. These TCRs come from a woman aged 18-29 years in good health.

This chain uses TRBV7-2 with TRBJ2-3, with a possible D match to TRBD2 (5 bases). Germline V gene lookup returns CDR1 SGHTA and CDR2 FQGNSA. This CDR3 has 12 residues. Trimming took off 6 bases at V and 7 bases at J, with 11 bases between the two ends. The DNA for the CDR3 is TGTGCCAGCAGTTTCACTAGGAATACGCAGTATTTT. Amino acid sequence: CASSFTRNTQYF.

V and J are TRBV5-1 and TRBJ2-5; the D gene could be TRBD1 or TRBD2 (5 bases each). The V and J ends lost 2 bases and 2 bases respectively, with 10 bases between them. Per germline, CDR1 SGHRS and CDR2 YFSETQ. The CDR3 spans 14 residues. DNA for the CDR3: TGCGCCAGCAGCTTAACGGGGCCTCAAGAGACCCAGTACTTC. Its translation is CASSLTGPQETQYF.

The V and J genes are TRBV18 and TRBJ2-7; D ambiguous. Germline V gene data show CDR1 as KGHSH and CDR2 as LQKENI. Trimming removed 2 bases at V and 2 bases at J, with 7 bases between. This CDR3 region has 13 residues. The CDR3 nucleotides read TGTGCCAGCTCACCATCGAGCACCTACGAGCAGTACTTC. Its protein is CASSPSSTYEQYF.

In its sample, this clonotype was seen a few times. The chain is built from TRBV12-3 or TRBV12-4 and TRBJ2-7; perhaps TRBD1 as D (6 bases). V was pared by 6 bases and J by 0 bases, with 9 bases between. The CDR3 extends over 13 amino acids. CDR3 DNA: TGTGCCAGCAGAACAGGGTACTCCTACGAGCAGTACTTC. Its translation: CASRTGYSYEQYF.

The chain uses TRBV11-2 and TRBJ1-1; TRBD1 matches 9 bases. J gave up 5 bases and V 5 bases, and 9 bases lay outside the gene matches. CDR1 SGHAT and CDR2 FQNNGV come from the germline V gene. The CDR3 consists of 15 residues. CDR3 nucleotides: TGTGCCAGCAGCCCCCTACAGGGGGCCCGGACTGAAGCTTTCTTT. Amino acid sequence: CASSPLQGARTEAFF. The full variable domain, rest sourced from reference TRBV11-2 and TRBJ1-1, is EAGVAQSPRYKIIEKRQSVAFWCNPISGHATLYWYQQILGQGPKLLIQFQNNGVVDDSQLPKDRFSAERLKGVDSTLKIQPAKLEDSAVYLCASSPLQGARTEAFFGQGTRLTVV.

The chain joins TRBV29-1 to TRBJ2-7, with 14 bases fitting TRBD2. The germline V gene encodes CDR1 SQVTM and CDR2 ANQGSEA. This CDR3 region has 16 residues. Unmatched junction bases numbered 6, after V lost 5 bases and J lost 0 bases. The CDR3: CSVRETSGRASYEQYF. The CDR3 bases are TGCAGCGTTCGGGAGACTAGCGGGAGGGCCTCCTACGAGCAGTACTTC.

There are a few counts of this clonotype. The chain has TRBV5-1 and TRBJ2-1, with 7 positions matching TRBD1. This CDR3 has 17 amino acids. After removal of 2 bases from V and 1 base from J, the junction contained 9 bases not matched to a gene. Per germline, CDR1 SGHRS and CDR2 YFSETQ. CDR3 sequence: CASSLVTAGGSYNEQFF. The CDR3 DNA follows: TGCGCCAGCAGCTTAGTTACCGCAGGGGGTTCCTACAATGAGCAGTTCTTC. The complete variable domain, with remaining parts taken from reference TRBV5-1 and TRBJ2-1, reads KAGVTQTPRYLIKTRGQQVTLSCSPISGHRSVSWYQQTPGQGLQFLFEYFSETQRNKGNFPGRFSGRQFSNSRSEMNVSTLELGDSALYLCASSLVTAGGSYNEQFFGPGTRLTVL.

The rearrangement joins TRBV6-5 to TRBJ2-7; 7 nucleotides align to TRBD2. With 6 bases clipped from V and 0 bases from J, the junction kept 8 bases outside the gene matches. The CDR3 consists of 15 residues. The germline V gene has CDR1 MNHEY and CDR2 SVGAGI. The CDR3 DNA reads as TGTGCCAGCAGATATCAGCGGGGCAGCTCCTACGAGCAGTACTTC. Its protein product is CASRYQRGSSYEQYF.

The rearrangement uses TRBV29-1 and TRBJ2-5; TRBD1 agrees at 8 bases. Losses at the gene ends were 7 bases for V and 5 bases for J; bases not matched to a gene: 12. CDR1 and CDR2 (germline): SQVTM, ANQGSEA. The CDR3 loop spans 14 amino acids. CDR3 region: CSGVTGGAGETQYF. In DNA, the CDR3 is TGCAGCGGCGTCACAGGGGGAGCCGGGGAGACCCAGTACTTC. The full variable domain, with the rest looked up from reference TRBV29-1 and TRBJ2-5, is SAVISQKPSRDICQRGTSLTIQCQVDSQVTMMFWYRQQPGQSLTLIATANQGSEATYESGFVIDKFPISRPNLTFSTLTVSNMSPEDSSIYLCSGVTGGAGETQYFGPGTRLLVL.

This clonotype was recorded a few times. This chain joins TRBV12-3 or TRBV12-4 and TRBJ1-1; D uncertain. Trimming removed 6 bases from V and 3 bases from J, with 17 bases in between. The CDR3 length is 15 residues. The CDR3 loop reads CASSFSQTVYTEAFF. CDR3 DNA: TGTGCCAGCAGCTTTTCCCAGACGGTTTACACTGAAGCTTTCTTT.

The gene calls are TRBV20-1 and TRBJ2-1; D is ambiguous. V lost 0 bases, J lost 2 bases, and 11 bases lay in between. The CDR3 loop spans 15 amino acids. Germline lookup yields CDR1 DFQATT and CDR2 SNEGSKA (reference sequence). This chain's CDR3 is CSARDPLGTYNEQFF. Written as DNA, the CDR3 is TGCAGTGCTAGAGACCCCCTGGGGACCTACAATGAGCAGTTCTTC.

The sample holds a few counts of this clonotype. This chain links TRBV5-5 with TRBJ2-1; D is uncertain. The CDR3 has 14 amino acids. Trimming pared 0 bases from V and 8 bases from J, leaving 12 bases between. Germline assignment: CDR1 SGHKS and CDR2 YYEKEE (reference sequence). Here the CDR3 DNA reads TGTGCCAGCAGCTTGGACGGTACAATGTATGAGCAGTTCTTC. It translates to CASSLDGTMYEQFF.

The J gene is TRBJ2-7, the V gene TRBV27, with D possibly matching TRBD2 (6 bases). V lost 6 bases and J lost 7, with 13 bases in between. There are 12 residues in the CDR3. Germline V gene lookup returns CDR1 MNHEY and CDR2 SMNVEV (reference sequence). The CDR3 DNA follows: TGTGCCAGCAGCCACGGCGGGAATGAGCAGTACTTC. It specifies CASSHGGNEQYF.

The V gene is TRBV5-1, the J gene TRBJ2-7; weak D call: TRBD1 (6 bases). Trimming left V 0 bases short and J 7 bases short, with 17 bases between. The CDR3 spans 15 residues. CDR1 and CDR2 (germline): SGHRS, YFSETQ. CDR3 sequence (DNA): TGCGCCAGCAGCTTGGTTACCGGACAGTATTTGGAGCAGTACTTC. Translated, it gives CASSLVTGQYLEQYF.

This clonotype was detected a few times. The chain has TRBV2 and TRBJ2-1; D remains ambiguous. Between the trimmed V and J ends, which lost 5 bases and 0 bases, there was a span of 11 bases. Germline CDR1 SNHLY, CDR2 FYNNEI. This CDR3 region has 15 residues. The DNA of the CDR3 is TGTGCCAGCAGTATTCGACTGAGCTCCTACAATGAGCAGTTCTTC. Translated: CASSIRLSSYNEQFF.

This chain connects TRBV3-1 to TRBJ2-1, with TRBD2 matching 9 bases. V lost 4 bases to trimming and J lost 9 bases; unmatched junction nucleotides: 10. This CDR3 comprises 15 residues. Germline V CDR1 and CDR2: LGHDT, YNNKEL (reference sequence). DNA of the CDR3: TGTGCCAGCAGCCTAGTAGCGGGGGCACTACGTGAGCAGTTCTTC. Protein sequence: CASSLVAGALREQFF.

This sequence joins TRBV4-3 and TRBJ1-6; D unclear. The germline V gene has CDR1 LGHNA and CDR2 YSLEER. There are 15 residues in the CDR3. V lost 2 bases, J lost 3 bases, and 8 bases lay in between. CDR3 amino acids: CASSQNQVYNSPLHF. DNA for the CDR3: TGCGCCAGCAGCCAAAACCAGGTCTATAATTCACCCCTCCACTTT.